The T cell receptor beta chain under discussion was sequenced for a study of blood T cells in healthy people across ages. Primed by a sample-barcoded 5' primer and a J-beta primer mix, a second PCR proceeded for about 7 to 12 cycles. Every sample gave at least 3 million paired-end reads containing CDR3. TCRdb re-analysed the 5' RACE reads in MiXCR, keeping a single row per CDR3 protein. The table has roughly 1,500,000 distinct CDR3 sequences, approximately 32% seen once. This CDR3 has 15 residues. Germline-derived CDR1 and CDR2 are MNHNS and SASEGT. V was clipped by 6 bases and J by 3 bases; unmatched bases: 8.

The chain joins TRBV6-1 to TRBJ1-5, with 7 bases lining up with TRBD1. The sequenced sample was blood. The receptor comes from a woman in her thirties in good health. CDR3 sequence: CASSPPTGNNQPQHF. The CDR3 bases are TGTGCCAGCAGCCCCCCGACAGGGAACAATCAGCCCCAGCATTTT.